Each of the 21 T cell receptor beta chains below was sequenced from the same sample in a study of T cell responses to AZD1222 COVID-19 vaccine. Repertoires were generated with immunoSEQ multiplex PCR, while TCRdb's copy carries only in-frame clones and drops some. The sample contains approximately 150,000 clones, 75% to 95% of which appear only once. Specimen: peripheral blood, collected 28 days after the second AZD1222 dose. The receptor source for this set is an adult who received the AZD1222 COVID-19 vaccine.

Note on this clone: The sample has other DNA sequences that encode this CDR3 too. J is TRBJ1-1 and V is TRBV30; unclear D gene. The germline CDR1 and CDR2 sequences are GTSNPN and SVGIG (reference sequence). The CDR3 is 12 amino acids. V was cut by 2 bases and J by 1 base, with 5 bases left in between. The DNA for the CDR3 is TGTGCCTGGAGTTTAGGGAACACTGAAGCTTTCTTT. Translating gives CAWSLGNTEAFF.

The J gene is TRBJ2-7, the V gene TRBV27; the D gene is possibly TRBD1 (6 bases). Germline lookup yields CDR1 MNHEY and CDR2 SMNVEV (reference sequence). This CDR3 region has 14 residues. The V end lost 3 bases, the J end lost 2 bases, and 11 bases lay between the germline ends. The CDR3 nucleotides are TGTGCCAGCAGTTTCGGACAGAGACCCTACGAGCAGTACTTC. Amino acid sequence: CASSFGQRPYEQYF.

The rearrangement joins TRBV11-2 to TRBJ1-1; 7 nucleotides align to TRBD1. The CDR3 has 17 residues. V was pared by 1 base and J by 5 bases, with 13 bases of the junction left unmatched. Germline CDR1 is SGHAT and CDR2 is FQNNGV. DNA of the CDR3: TGTGCCAGCAGCTTAGTGTCACCCCCGACAGGGAAAACTGAAGCTTTCTTT. Protein sequence: CASSLVSPPTGKTEAFF.

The CDR3 region is CASYAVPYEQYF. The CDR3 DNA reads as TGTGCCAGCTACGCAGTGCCCTACGAGCAGTACTTC. This chain joins TRBV6-5 and TRBJ2-7; D call uncertain. The germline gives CDR1 MNHEY, CDR2 SVGAGI. CDR3 length equals 12 residues. The germline V and J ends were trimmed by 8 bases and 2 bases, with 10 bases remaining between them.

The V gene is TRBV4-1, the J gene TRBJ2-7, with TRBD2 matching over 7 bases. Unmatched junction bases numbered 10, after V lost 1 base and J lost 4 bases. Germline CDR1 reads MGHRA; CDR2 reads YSYEKL. The CDR3 has 16 amino acids. CDR3 protein: CASSQAAGGGSYEQYF. In DNA form, the CDR3 reads TGCGCCAGCAGCCAAGCAGCTGGGGGAGGGTCGTACGAGCAGTACTTC.

This chain joins TRBV5-4 and TRBJ2-1; 11 nucleotides match TRBD2. V was clipped by 0 bases and J by 1 base; unmatched bases: 6. CDR1 is SGHNT, CDR2 YYREEE, per germline (reference sequence). This CDR3 has 18 residues. DNA for the CDR3: TGTGCCAGCAGCTTGGGCACTAGCGGGAGTAGTTCCTACAATGAGCAGTTCTTC. Its protein is CASSLGTSGSSSYNEQFF.

The genes are TRBV15 and TRBJ1-5; D is possibly TRBD1 (6 bases). V gave up 0 bases and J gave up 4 bases, with 10 bases separating them. The length of the CDR3 is 15 residues. Looked up from germline, CDR1 is LNHNV and CDR2 is YYDKDF (reference sequence). CDR3 nucleotide sequence: TGTGCCACCAGCAGAGATACACAGGGTAATCAGCCCCAGCATTTT. Protein product: CATSRDTQGNQPQHF.

This chain uses TRBV7-8 with TRBJ2-7; D remains ambiguous. Trimming removed 1 base from V and 0 bases from J, with 10 bases in between. This CDR3 comprises 15 residues. Per germline, CDR1 SGHVS and CDR2 FQNEAQ. The CDR3 spells CASSLELGTSYEQYF. CDR3 coding DNA: TGTGCCAGCAGCTTAGAGTTGGGAACCTCCTACGAGCAGTACTTC.

A remark on this clone: Other nucleotide sequences in the sample specify the same CDR3. J is TRBJ2-1 and V is TRBV29-1; 8 nucleotides line up with TRBD1. The CDR3 has 16 amino acids. V lost 0 bases and J lost 1; bases outside the gene matches: 5. Germline values: CDR1 SQVTM, CDR2 ANQGSEA. The CDR3 nucleotides are TGCAGCGTTGAAGATCCTAGGACAGGGTCCTACAATGAGCAGTTCTTC. Amino acid sequence: CSVEDPRTGSYNEQFF.

V is TRBV7-9 and J is TRBJ2-3, with D possibly called TRBD1 or TRBD2 (7 bases each). This CDR3 is 12 amino acids long. Trimming cost V 7 bases and J 11 bases, with 16 bases left between them. Germline V gene data show CDR1 as SEHNR and CDR2 as FQNEAQ (reference sequence). CDR3 DNA: TGTGCCAGCACCCAGGGGGGGCCCTGGCAGTATTTT. Translating gives CASTQGGPWQYF.

This clone has just one count. The J gene is TRBJ2-5, the V gene TRBV4-2; a weak D match, TRBD2 (6 bases). The germline V and J ends were trimmed by 1 base and 0 bases, with 15 bases remaining between them. CDR3 size: 17 residues. Germline CDR1 reads LGHNA; CDR2 reads YNFKEQ. CDR3 protein: CASSQGAGTQYQETQYF. CDR3 nucleotides: TGTGCCAGCAGCCAAGGGGCGGGGACTCAATACCAAGAGACCCAGTACTTC.

The rearrangement links TRBV7-9 to TRBJ1-5; TRBD1 matches 10 bases. The CDR3 totals 16 residues. Germline assignment: CDR1 SEHNR and CDR2 FQNEAQ (reference sequence). V was pared by 5 bases and J by 0 bases, with 4 bases of the junction left unmatched. The CDR3 here is CASSGQGDVSNQPQHF. CDR3 nucleotides: TGTGCCAGCAGCGGACAGGGGGATGTTAGCAATCAGCCCCAGCATTTT.

This chain connects TRBV28 to TRBJ1-1; TRBD1 aligns across 10 bases. The trim removed 3 bases at V and 5 bases at J, leaving 6 bases unmatched. The CDR3 spans 15 residues. Germline CDR1 is MDHEN and CDR2 is SYDVKM. The CDR3 coding sequence is TGTGCCAGCAGTTTGACAGGGGGCGCTTCAACTGAAGCTTTCTTT. Translating it yields CASSLTGGASTEAFF.

This CDR3 reads CASSLVFGSGRVDEQYF. The CDR3 DNA reads as TGCGCCAGCAGCTTGGTATTCGGTAGCGGGAGAGTGGACGAGCAGTACTTC. The chain employs TRBV5-1 and TRBJ2-7; 9 bases fit TRBD2. The V gene end was trimmed by 0 bases and the J gene end by 5 bases; junction bases not matched to a gene: 12. The CDR3 is 17 amino acids. Germline V gene lookup returns CDR1 SGHRS and CDR2 YFSETQ.

This clone was counted a single time. J is TRBJ2-7 and V is TRBV19, with D perhaps matching TRBD1 (5 bases). V was trimmed by 3 bases and J by 3 bases, leaving 12 bases between them. CDR3 length: 14 residues. Germline V CDR1 and CDR2: LNHDA, SQIVND (reference sequence). The CDR3 DNA sequence: TGTGCCAGTAGTATTGCCCAGGGTCTCTACGAGCAGTACTTC. Translation: CASSIAQGLYEQYF.

The chain combines TRBV7-2 with TRBJ2-1; D might be TRBD2 (6 bases). The CDR3 runs to 16 residues. V lost 4 bases, J lost 6 bases, and 19 bases lay in between. The germline gives CDR1 SGHTA, CDR2 FQGNSA. The CDR3 sequence is CASSSPGTPVFNEQFF. CDR3 DNA sequence: TGTGCCAGCAGCTCTCCCGGGACTCCGGTTTTCAATGAGCAGTTCTTC.

The CDR3 here is CASSLAPTGSHNEQFF. The CDR3 bases are TGTGCCAGCAGCTTAGCGCCGACAGGGAGTCACAATGAGCAGTTCTTC. This chain uses TRBV7-9 with TRBJ2-1; 7 nucleotides line up with TRBD1. V gave up 0 bases and J gave up 5 bases; unmatched junction bases: 7. Germline values: CDR1 SEHNR, CDR2 FQNEAQ (reference sequence). The CDR3 loop spans 16 amino acids.

The rearrangement joins TRBV14 to TRBJ1-1, with a possible D match to TRBD1 (5 bases). This CDR3 is built from 15 residues. V lost 0 bases and J lost 6, with 14 bases in between. The germline V gene encodes CDR1 SGHDN and CDR2 FVKESK. The CDR3 reads CASSQDPPGWAEAFF. DNA for the CDR3: TGTGCCAGCAGCCAAGACCCCCCAGGGTGGGCTGAAGCTTTCTTT. Full variable domain (remainder filled in from reference TRBV14 and TRBJ1-1): EAGVTQFPSHSVIEKGQTVTLRCDPISGHDNLYWYRRVMGKEIKFLLHFVKESKQDESGMPNNRFLAERTGGTYSTLKVQPAELEDSGVYFCASSQDPPGWAEAFFGQGTRLTVV.

The chain joins TRBV7-8 to TRBJ2-1; D gene ambiguous. V lost 1 base to trimming and J lost 0 bases, with 4 bases between them. Germline V CDR1 and CDR2: SGHVS, FQNEAQ. The CDR3 contains 14 residues. The CDR3 nucleotides read TGTGCCAGCAGCTTAGAAAGCTCCTACAATGAGCAGTTCTTC. Residues: CASSLESSYNEQFF.

The CDR3 DNA follows: TGTGCCAGCAGCCAAGGCGCCGGAGGGGGCGGAAACACCATATATTTT. Translating gives CASSQGAGGGGNTIYF. The genes are TRBV14 and TRBJ1-3, with 7 bases identical to TRBD1. Germline trimming cut 1 base from V and 4 bases from J; bases unmatched to any gene: 7. This CDR3 region has 16 residues. Germline values: CDR1 SGHDN, CDR2 FVKESK. The full variable domain, completed using reference TRBV14 and TRBJ1-3, is EAGVTQFPSHSVIEKGQTVTLRCDPISGHDNLYWYRRVMGKEIKFLLHFVKESKQDESGMPNNRFLAERTGGTYSTLKVQPAELEDSGVYFCASSQGAGGGGNTIYFGEGSWLTVV.

The gene calls are TRBV11-3 and TRBJ2-3, with D possibly matching TRBD2 (6 bases). The V gene's germline CDR1 is SGHNT and CDR2 YENEEA. The CDR3 contains 15 residues. With 5 bases removed from V and 2 bases from J, the gap between germline ends came to 14 bases. The CDR3 region is CASSESWEDTDTQYF. The CDR3 DNA reads as TGTGCCAGCAGCGAATCCTGGGAGGACACAGATACGCAGTATTTT.